Listed below are T cell receptor beta chains from one sample, sequenced in a study of cytomegalovirus exposure and HLA in healthy donors. This table comes from immunoSEQ multiplex PCR, and its TCRdb copy is limited to in-frame clones, with some not included. The table includes around 91,000 clones, 64% detected once. Sequencing was carried out using PBMCs. These receptors came from a man aged 55 to 70 in good health and CMV-seronegative. Each CDR3 is given with its conserved first and last residue. The D gene is left open where the match is weak. Some rows mark clone size as missing; the rest say once, few, many or name a class of expanded clone.

DNA	CDR3	D	size	J	V
TGTGCCAGCAGCCCCGATGGGGGGGGCGTAGGCTATGGCTACACCTTC	CASSPDGGGVGYGYTF	NA	NA	TRBJ1-2	TRBV7-2
TGTGCCACCAGCAGAGATGGGGTGGGGACAGGGGCTGTCTACGAGCAGTACTTC	CATSRDGVGTGAVYEQYF	TRBD1	NA	TRBJ2-7	TRBV15
TGTGCCAGCAGTCCACCGGACATGGGCAATCAGCCCCAGCATTTT	CASSPPDMGNQPQHF	NA	once	TRBJ1-5	TRBV28
TGTGCCAGCAGTATACAGGGATCTAGCACAGATACGCAGTATTTT	CASSIQGSSTDTQYF	NA	few	TRBJ2-3	TRBV6-1
TGTGCCAGCAGGAGTAACGGGGGGCTGACTGAAGCTTTCTTT	CASRSNGGLTEAFF	NA	medium-sized	TRBJ1-1	TRBV2
TGTGCCAGCATCCAGGGGATCCCCACTGAAGCTTTCTTT	CASIQGIPTEAFF	NA	few	TRBJ1-1	TRBV2
TGTGCCAGCAGTTACAACGGACAGTTCTACGAGCAGTACTTC	CASSYNGQFYEQYF	NA	NA	TRBJ2-7	TRBV6-6
TGTGCCAGCAGCGTAGAGGAGTGGACCTACGAGCAGTACTTC	CASSVEEWTYEQYF	NA	NA	TRBJ2-7	TRBV9
TGTGCCAGCAGCCAAAGGACTAGCGGGAGGAACAATGAGCAGTTCTTC	CASSQRTSGRNNEQFF	TRBD2	NA	TRBJ2-1	TRBV7-2
TGTGCCAGCAGTCAAAGGGACTGGGGGATGAATGAGCAGTTCTTC	CASSQRDWGMNEQFF	NA	NA	TRBJ2-1	TRBV11-2
TGTGCCAGCAGAAAAGGCCCGGCCAGGGATCGGGAGCTGTTTTTT	CASRKGPARDRELFF	NA	NA	TRBJ2-2	TRBV11-2
TGTGCCAGCAGTTACCTGACTAGCGGATCCTACAATGAGCAGTTCTTC	CASSYLTSGSYNEQFF	TRBD2	NA	TRBJ2-1	TRBV6-5
TGTGCCAGCAGCGTATTGGGGAGCGCGGACGAGCAGTACTTC	CASSVLGSADEQYF	NA	few	TRBJ2-7	TRBV9
TGTGCCAGCACGACAGGGTATGAGCAGTACTTC	CASTTGYEQYF	TRBD1	few	TRBJ2-7	TRBV28
TGTGCCAGCAGCTGGAGGATCGGACAGGGTTCCTACGAGCAGTACTTC	CASSWRIGQGSYEQYF	TRBD1	once	TRBJ2-7	TRBV5-5
TGTGCCAGCAGAGGGACAGGAAAGAATCAGCCCCAGCATTTT	CASRGTGKNQPQHF	TRBD1	NA	TRBJ1-5	TRBV6-5
TGTGCCAGCAGCTTGGCTCTGGGAGGCACCTACGAGCAGTACTTC	CASSLALGGTYEQYF	NA	NA	TRBJ2-7	TRBV5-4
TGCAGCGGAAGTATTGGGACAGGGGGCGTCGTCACTGAAGCTTTCTTT	CSGSIGTGGVVTEAFF	TRBD1	NA	TRBJ1-1	TRBV29-1
TGTGCCAGTACCCCTGACCACAGTGGTTATAACGGGGAGCTGTTTTTT	CASTPDHSGYNGELFF	NA	NA	TRBJ2-2	TRBV19
TGTGCCAGCAGCTTAGGGGGACTAGCGGTAGAGACCCAGTACTTC	CASSLGGLAVETQYF	TRBD2	NA	TRBJ2-5	TRBV7-2
TGCGCCAGCAGCCTAGGGGGGACAGTGAACACTGAAGCTTTCTTT	CASSLGGTVNTEAFF	TRBD1	NA	TRBJ1-1	TRBV5-1
TGCAGCGGGGCCAGGACCGGGGACACTGAAGCTTTCTTT	CSGARTGDTEAFF	NA	few	TRBJ1-1	TRBV29-1
TGCAGCGCTCGGGACAGGGTTGGGGCCAACGTCCTGACTTTC	CSARDRVGANVLTF	TRBD1	NA	TRBJ2-6	TRBV29-1
TGCGCCAGCAGCTTCGGATTAACAGGGCGGCATCAGCCCCAGCATTTT	CASSFGLTGRHQPQHF	NA	NA	TRBJ1-5	TRBV5-1
TGCGCCAGCAGCTTGGGGGACAGGGGAGTGAGGATGAACACTGAAGCTTTCTTT	CASSLGDRGVRMNTEAFF	TRBD1	NA	TRBJ1-1	TRBV5-1
TGCGCCAGCAGCCAGGGGACGGCGGGGGCTGATCAGCCCCAGCATTTT	CASSQGTAGADQPQHF	NA	NA	TRBJ1-5	TRBV4-1
TGTGCCAGCAGCTTATATTCAGGTTCAAAAAACATTCAGTACTTC	CASSLYSGSKNIQYF	NA	NA	TRBJ2-4	TRBV11-3
TGTGCCAGCAGCTATAGGCCGACAGGCCAGAACACTGAAGCTTTCTTT	CASSYRPTGQNTEAFF	NA	NA	TRBJ1-1	TRBV7-6
TGTGCCAGCAGCATAGGACCCAGGGTTACTAATGAAAAACTGTTTTTT	CASSIGPRVTNEKLFF	NA	NA	TRBJ1-4	TRBV5-5
TGCGCCAGCAGCCAAAGCTCCGGGACAGGGGCCTACGAGCAGTACTTC	CASSQSSGTGAYEQYF	TRBD1	once	TRBJ2-7	TRBV4-1
TGTGCCAGCAGATCACAGGGGGCCTACAATGAGCAGTTCTTC	CASRSQGAYNEQFF	TRBD1	few	TRBJ2-1	TRBV6-5
TGCGCCAGCAGCCATGTGACAGGGGGGAGAACCTTC	CASSHVTGGRTF	TRBD1	NA	TRBJ1-2	TRBV4-1
TGTGCCAGTAGTTTGTCAGGTTCCTACAATGAGCAGTTCTTC	CASSLSGSYNEQFF	NA	NA	TRBJ2-1	TRBV19
TGTGCCATCCAGACGGACAGCTCCTATAATTCACCCCTCCACTTT	CAIQTDSSYNSPLHF	NA	NA	TRBJ1-6	TRBV6-5
TGTGCCAGTAGTATGACAGGGGGGGGCAATCAGCCCCAGCATTTT	CASSMTGGGNQPQHF	TRBD1	NA	TRBJ1-5	TRBV19
TGTGCCAGCAGCTTAGATATTCGGGGCACAGATACGCAGTATTTT	CASSLDIRGTDTQYF	NA	few	TRBJ2-3	TRBV11-2
TGTGCCAGTAGTTCAAAACAGGGTAGCACTGAAGCTTTCTTT	CASSSKQGSTEAFF	NA	many	TRBJ1-1	TRBV19
TGTGCCAGTAGTATAGCTTGGGCTAGCGGTGCGGACGAGCAGTACTTC	CASSIAWASGADEQYF	TRBD2	few	TRBJ2-7	TRBV19
TGTGCCAGCAGCTGGCTAGCGGGGGAGGGTGGGGAGCAGTTCTTC	CASSWLAGEGGEQFF	TRBD2	NA	TRBJ2-1	TRBV9
TGTGCCAGCAGCGGACAGGGGTCGGATACTGAAGCTTTCTTT	CASSGQGSDTEAFF	TRBD1	NA	TRBJ1-1	TRBV5-6
TGTGCCAGCAGCCCGGGGGGTCGGTACAATGAGCAGTTCTTC	CASSPGGRYNEQFF	TRBD2	NA	TRBJ2-1	TRBV9
TGCGCCAGCAGTGGTGCGGGGGTCTCCTACAATGAGCAGTTCTTC	CASSGAGVSYNEQFF	TRBD2	NA	TRBJ2-1	TRBV10-1
TGTGCCAGCAGTGAACCCCGGAGCTCCTACGAGCAGTACTTC	CASSEPRSSYEQYF	NA	NA	TRBJ2-7	TRBV2
TGTGCCAGCAGCCAAGTGGGGACTAGTCCCTACGAGCAGTACTTC	CASSQVGTSPYEQYF	TRBD2	NA	TRBJ2-7	TRBV4-2
TGCAGCGCCCAAGGGGTCACTGAAGCTTTCTTT	CSAQGVTEAFF	NA	NA	TRBJ1-1	TRBV29-1
TGTGCCAGCAGCGCCTTAGCGGGGGGTCGGAAAGATACGCAGTATTTT	CASSALAGGRKDTQYF	TRBD2	NA	TRBJ2-3	TRBV9
TGTGCCAGCAGGGAAAAGCGGGGGGTGGGTACAGATACGCAGTATTTT	CASREKRGVGTDTQYF	TRBD2	NA	TRBJ2-3	TRBV2
TGTGCCAGCAGTGAAGGGAGCGAAGCGGGAGGTATCGATGAGCAGTTCTTC	CASSEGSEAGGIDEQFF	TRBD2	NA	TRBJ2-1	TRBV2
TGTGCCAGCAGATGGGACAGGGACACTGAAGCTTTCTTT	CASRWDRDTEAFF	TRBD1	NA	TRBJ1-1	TRBV6-6
TGCGCCAGCAGCCCGGGGGGGGGTTCTAACTATGGCTACACCTTC	CASSPGGGSNYGYTF	NA	NA	TRBJ1-2	TRBV5-1
TGTGCCATCAGCTTACAGGGGGGTCGACACTACGAGCAGTACTTC	CAISLQGGRHYEQYF	TRBD1	NA	TRBJ2-7	TRBV10-3
TGTGCCAGCAGCTTGGAAAACACAGTGGGCCAAGAGACCCAGTACTTC	CASSLENTVGQETQYF	NA	NA	TRBJ2-5	TRBV5-4
TGTGCCAGCAGCAAAGACAGGGTATTAACTGAAGCTTTCTTT	CASSKDRVLTEAFF	TRBD1	NA	TRBJ1-1	TRBV7-6
TGTGCCAGCAGCTTGATCCAGGGGGCGGCCACTGAAGCTTTCTTT	CASSLIQGAATEAFF	TRBD1	few	TRBJ1-1	TRBV5-6
TGTGCCAGCAGCCGGACAGCTAATGAAGCTTTCTTT	CASSRTANEAFF	NA	NA	TRBJ1-1	TRBV7-9
TGTGCCAGAAGCTTGGAACTAGAGGAGACCCAGTACTTC	CARSLELEETQYF	NA	NA	TRBJ2-5	TRBV5-3
TGTGCCAGCAGCTTATCCCTAGCGGGAGGTGTGGAGACCCAGTACTTC	CASSLSLAGGVETQYF	TRBD2	NA	TRBJ2-5	TRBV11-3
TGTGCCAGCAGTTTGGTGGGGGGGTCCTACGAGCAGTACTTC	CASSLVGGSYEQYF	TRBD2	NA	TRBJ2-7	TRBV28
TGTGCCAGACGGCGGCGCTACAATGAGCAGTTCTTC	CARRRRYNEQFF	NA	NA	TRBJ2-1	TRBV9
TGTGCCAGCTCACCAAGACAGGGGGATGAGCAGTACTTC	CASSPRQGDEQYF	TRBD1	NA	TRBJ2-5	TRBV18